Detailed here is one TCR beta chain. What it binds is not known. The source of the sample is a study of T cell responses to AZD1222 COVID-19 vaccine. Overall study: Second doses were pooled across both intervals (about 4 or about 12 weeks).

Findings and caveats of the study: Dominant CD4 TCR responses targeted spike regions 160-218 and 743-854. Donors were chiefly white British, with a greater number of females, and clonal diversity was perhaps underestimated. Only 5 to 7 individuals given AZD1222 were seropositive at baseline.

The table came from immunoSEQ multiplex PCR; TCRdb's copy has only in-frame clones and leaves some out. The data show over 120,000 clones, roughly 94% seen once. CDR1 is SGHNT, CDR2 YYREEE, per germline (reference sequence). V shed 3 bases, J shed 4 bases, and the junction held 13 bases outside the gene matches. The CDR3 has 16 residues. The V gene is TRBV5-4, the J gene TRBJ2-7, with 7 bases that match TRBD2. This specimen was peripheral blood, taken on day 0 of AZD1222 vaccination. The receptor was derived from an adult in good health. CDR3 sequence: CASSSYELAKPYEQYF. Written as DNA, the CDR3 is TGTGCCAGCAGCTCGTACGAACTAGCGAAACCGTACGAGCAGTACTTC. Full variable domain (outside the CDR3, taken from reference TRBV5-4 and TRBJ2-7): ETGVTQSPTHLIKTRGQQVTLRCSSQSGHNTVSWYQQALGQGPQFIFQYYREEENGRGNFPPRFSGLQFPNYSSELNVNALELDDSALYLCASSSYELAKPYEQYFGPGTRLTVT.